What follows are 8 T cell receptor beta chains derived from one specimen sequenced in a study of T cell repertoires in aging, cancer and after chemotherapy. TRB rearrangements spanning V, D and J were amplified using mixed TRB-A/B primers. TCRdb passed the multiplex PCR reads through MiXCR, listing each CDR3 protein once. In the table there are approximately 10,000 distinct CDR3 sequences, roughly 30% of which are singletons. The template was genomic DNA from peripheral blood, not RNA. Source material: blood. These receptors were taken from a human donor in good health.

In its sample, this clonotype was seen a few times. The gene calls are TRBV7-2 and TRBJ2-3; D may be TRBD2 (6 bases). The length of the CDR3 is 16 residues. V was clipped by 1 base and J by 5 bases, with 16 bases between them. Germline lookup yields CDR1 SGHTA and CDR2 FQGNSA. The CDR3: CASSLGLPGGGDTQYF. The CDR3 region has the DNA TGTGCCAGCAGCTTAGGGCTTCCCGGGGGTGGAGATACGCAGTATTTT.

CDR3 in DNA: TGTGCCAGCAGCGCCGCCTGGGGGGAGCCCCAGCATTTT. Its protein product is CASSAAWGEPQHF. V gene TRBV7-2 combines with J gene TRBJ1-5; weak D call: TRBD1 (5 bases). This CDR3 spans 13 amino acids. In germline, CDR1 is SGHTA, CDR2 FQGNSA. Deletions cut 5 bases from V and 8 bases from J, with 13 bases between.

The V call is TRBV7-2, the J call TRBJ2-3; perhaps TRBD1 as D (5 bases). The CDR3 covers 15 residues. V lost 4 bases to trimming and J lost 9 bases, with 20 bases between them. Per germline, CDR1 SGHTA and CDR2 FQGNSA. CDR3 DNA: TGTGCCAGCAGCTACCGGAAGGGGCGTGGTTCGACGCAGTATTTT. This sequence encodes CASSYRKGRGSTQYF.

The chain couples TRBV20-1 to TRBJ2-2; D not certain. V was shortened by 0 bases and J by 2 bases, with 7 bases between the two germline ends. In germline, CDR1 is DFQATT, CDR2 SNEGSKA (reference sequence). The CDR3 is 14 amino acids. This CDR3 reads CSAREPSNTGELFF. The CDR3 nucleotides read TGCAGTGCTAGAGAACCCTCTAACACCGGGGAGCTGTTTTTT.

There are a few counts of this clonotype. This chain joins TRBV7-9 and TRBJ2-5, with D perhaps matching TRBD1 or TRBD2 (5 bases each). CDR1 and CDR2 from the germline V gene are SEHNR and FQNEAQ (reference sequence). CDR3 length: 15 residues. V was pared by 6 bases and J by 2 bases, with 16 bases between. CDR3 bases: TGTGCCAGCAGGAGCTCCGGGACCCGTCAAGAGACCCAGTACTTC. This encodes CASRSSGTRQETQYF.

This clonotype was seen only a few times. The CDR3 coding sequence is TGTGCCAGCAGTACCGTATCAGCTCGGGGGGCCAACGTCCTGACTTTC. Its translation is CASSTVSARGANVLTF. V and J are TRBV6-1 and TRBJ2-6; D gene unclear. The CDR3 totals 16 residues. Germline CDR1 and CDR2: MNHNS and SASEGT. V was pared by 5 bases and J by 4 bases, with 15 bases between.

J is TRBJ2-3 and V is TRBV5-1; 9 nucleotides match TRBD2. V shed 0 bases, J shed 0 bases, and the junction held 2 bases outside the gene matches. From germline, CDR1 is SGHRS and CDR2 YFSETQ. CDR3 length: 16 residues. CDR3 protein: CASSLEAGGSTDTQYF. The CDR3, as DNA: TGCGCCAGCAGCTTGGAGGCGGGGGGGAGCACAGATACGCAGTATTTT.

The sample holds a few counts of this clonotype. The rearrangement links TRBV6-5 to TRBJ1-2; D perhaps matches TRBD1 (5 bases). Germline-derived CDR1 and CDR2 are MNHEY and SVGAGI. Trimming pared 1 base from V and 0 bases from J, leaving 15 bases between. CDR3 length: 17 amino acids. In DNA form, the CDR3 reads TGTGCCAGCAGTTACTTGCCGGCGGGGACGTCTAACTATGGCTACACCTTC. Amino acids: CASSYLPAGTSNYGYTF.